Shown below are 8 T cell receptor beta chains from a single sample sequenced in a study of control samples from healthy donors and cancer patients. The repertoire was sequenced with immunoSEQ multiplex PCR; TCRdb's copy has only in-frame clones and lacks some. The table has 130,000 or so clones, roughly 92% seen once. Material for sequencing was blood. The receptors come from a man in his forties or fifties in good health.

The chain employs TRBV12-5 and TRBJ2-1; D call uncertain. This CDR3 is built from 11 residues. The V end was cut by 5 bases, the J end by 7 bases, with 6 bases between. Germline V gene sequence: CDR1 LGHNT, CDR2 FRNRAP. CDR3 sequence (DNA): TGTGCTAGTGGTCCTACGAATGAGCAGTTCTTC. Translation gives CASGPTNEQFF.

The CDR3: CASSYGTTYEQYF. The CDR3 bases are TGTGCCAGCAGTTACGGGACGACCTACGAGCAGTACTTC. The chain recombines TRBV6-6 with TRBJ2-7; D may match TRBD1 or TRBD2 (5 bases each). Germline CDR1 reads MNHNY; CDR2 reads SVGAGI (reference sequence). The CDR3 covers 13 residues. Trimming cost V 2 bases and J 2 bases, with 7 bases left between them.

The count of this clone is one. The J gene is TRBJ2-1, the V gene TRBV5-4; TRBD2 matches at 8 bases. Germline V lookup: CDR1 SGHNT, CDR2 YYREEE (reference sequence). CDR3 size: 14 residues. Losses at the gene ends were 2 bases for V and 6 bases for J; bases not matched to a gene: 4. CDR3 sequence reads: CASSFRTSFNEQFF. Written as DNA, the CDR3 is TGTGCCAGCAGCTTTAGGACTAGCTTCAATGAGCAGTTCTTC.

The V call is TRBV7-8, the J call TRBJ1-1; maybe TRBD1 (5 bases). Looked up from germline, CDR1 is SGHVS and CDR2 is FQNEAQ. CDR3 length: 16 residues. Trimming stripped 1 base from V and 1 base from J, with 13 bases between. This CDR3 reads CASSLVAGRGNTEAFF. The CDR3, as DNA: TGTGCCAGCAGCTTAGTGGCGGGACGGGGGAACACTGAAGCTTTCTTT.

The V gene is TRBV7-8, the J gene TRBJ2-1; possibly TRBD1 for D (5 bases). The V end lost 2 bases, the J end lost 6 bases, and 14 bases lay between the germline ends. The CDR3 totals 15 residues. Germline V CDR1 and CDR2: SGHVS, FQNEAQ. The CDR3 DNA follows: TGTGCCAGCAGCTTAAACAGGCGTGCATGCAATGAGCAGTTCTTC. Translation gives CASSLNRRACNEQFF.

This clone has just a few counts. This rearrangement joins TRBV9 to TRBJ2-3, with D unclear. V gave up 1 base and J gave up 4 bases, with 7 bases separating them. CDR1 is SGDLS, CDR2 YYNGEE, per germline. CDR3 length equals 13 residues. The chain's CDR3 is CASSVQTSDTQYF. CDR3 nucleotides: TGTGCCAGCAGCGTACAGACCTCAGATACGCAGTATTTT. Looking up the rest from reference TRBV9 and TRBJ2-3 gives the full variable domain: DSGVTQTPKHLITATGQRVTLRCSPRSGDLSVYWYQQSLDQGLQFLIQYYNGEERAKGNILERFSAQQFPDLHSELNLSSLELGDSALYFCASSVQTSDTQYFGPGTRLTVL.

The chain employs TRBV27 and TRBJ2-6; D not resolved. V was cut by 5 bases and J by 3 bases, with 11 bases left in between. The germline V gene encodes CDR1 MNHEY and CDR2 SMNVEV (reference sequence). This CDR3 is 15 amino acids long. CDR3 in amino acids: CASSPGLYGANVLTF. The CDR3 bases are TGTGCCAGCAGTCCCGGTTTGTATGGGGCCAACGTCCTGACTTTC. The complete variable domain, with remaining parts taken from reference TRBV27 and TRBJ2-6, reads EAQVTQNPRYLITVTGKKLTVTCSQNMNHEYMSWYRQDPGLGLRQIYYSMNVEVTDKGDVPEGYKVSRKEKRNFPLILESPSPNQTSLYFCASSPGLYGANVLTFGAGSRLTVL.

The chain recombines TRBV9 with TRBJ1-4; D may be TRBD1 (5 bases). CDR3 length: 15 amino acids. V was clipped by 0 bases and J by 7 bases, with 13 bases between them. CDR1 and CDR2 from the germline V gene are SGDLS and YYNGEE. The DNA of the CDR3 is TGTGCCAGCAGCGTAGCGGGCAGGGAGGGTGAAAAACTGTTTTTT. It translates to CASSVAGREGEKLFF.